Given below is one TCR beta chain in context. The sample belongs to a study of T cell changes during pregnancy in multiple sclerosis. Here immunoSEQ multiplex PCR was the method, and the copy in TCRdb shows in-frame clones only, minus some. The data hold 60,000 or so clones, with around 91% observed a single time. The germline gives CDR1 MNHEY, CDR2 SVGAGI. V gave up 2 bases and J gave up 7 bases, with 14 bases separating them. CDR3 length: 14 amino acids. The chain recombines TRBV6-5 with TRBJ1-2, with D maybe TRBD1 (6 bases). The sample consisted of peripheral blood, taken in the second trimester of pregnancy. The sequence was obtained from a female donor in good health, enrolled as a control in a pregnancy study. CDR3 loop: CASSYVSGAGGYTF. The CDR3 DNA reads as TGTGCCAGCAGTTACGTTTCAGGGGCAGGTGGCTACACCTTC.